This T cell receptor (beta chain) is from a study of OX40 agonist ivuxolimab in advanced cancers. Study-wide results and caveats: Relative to CD4+, CD8+ T cells held more expanded clones on average.

The CDR3 length is 12 residues. V shed 3 bases and J shed 3 bases, with 6 bases lying between them. Germline V gene data show CDR1 as WSHSY and CDR2 as SAAADI. The data were produced by immunoSEQ multiplex PCR, yet TCRdb's version contains in-frame clones alone and is incomplete. This repertoire shows around 72,000 clones, roughly 85% found once; its top ten account for nearly 8.5%. Concerning this clone: Its antigen is not known.

This material consisted of CD4+ or CD8+ T cells sorted from blood, taken in a trial of the OX40 agonist ivuxolimab. The rearrangement links TRBV10-2 to TRBJ2-7; D unresolved. This receptor was taken from an adult with an advanced solid tumor such as melanoma, head and neck, liver or kidney cancer. This CDR3 is CASSDPGYEQYF. CDR3 bases: TGCGCCAGCAGTGACCCGGGCTACGAGCAGTACTTC.